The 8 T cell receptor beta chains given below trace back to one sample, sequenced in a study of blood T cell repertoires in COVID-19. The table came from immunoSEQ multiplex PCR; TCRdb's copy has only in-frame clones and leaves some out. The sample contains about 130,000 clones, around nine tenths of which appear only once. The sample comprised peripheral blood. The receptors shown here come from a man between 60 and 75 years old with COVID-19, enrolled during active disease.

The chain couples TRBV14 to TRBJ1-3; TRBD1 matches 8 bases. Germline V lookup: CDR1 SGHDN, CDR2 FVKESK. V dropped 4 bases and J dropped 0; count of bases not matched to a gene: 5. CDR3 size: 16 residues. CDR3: CASSRQGISSGNTIYF. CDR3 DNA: TGTGCCAGCAGCCGACAGGGGATTTCCTCTGGAAACACCATATATTTT.

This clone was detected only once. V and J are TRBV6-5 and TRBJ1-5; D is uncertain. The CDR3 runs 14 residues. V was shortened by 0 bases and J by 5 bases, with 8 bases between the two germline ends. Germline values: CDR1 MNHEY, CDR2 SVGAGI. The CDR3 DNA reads TGTGCCAGCAGTTACTCTCGAGGAGATCAGCCCCAGCATTTT. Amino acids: CASSYSRGDQPQHF.

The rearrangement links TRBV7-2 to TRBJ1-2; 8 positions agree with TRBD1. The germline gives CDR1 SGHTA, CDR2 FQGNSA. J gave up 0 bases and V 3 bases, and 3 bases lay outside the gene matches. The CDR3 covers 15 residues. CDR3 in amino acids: CASSFGQGANYGYTF. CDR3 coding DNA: TGTGCCAGCAGCTTCGGACAGGGAGCTAACTATGGCTACACCTTC.

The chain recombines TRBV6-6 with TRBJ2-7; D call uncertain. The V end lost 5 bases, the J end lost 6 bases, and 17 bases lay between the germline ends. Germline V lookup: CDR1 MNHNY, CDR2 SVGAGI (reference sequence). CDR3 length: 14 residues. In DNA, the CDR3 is TGTGCCAGCAGTCCTGCGGCCCTCGGCGCCGAGCAGTACTTC. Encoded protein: CASSPAALGAEQYF.

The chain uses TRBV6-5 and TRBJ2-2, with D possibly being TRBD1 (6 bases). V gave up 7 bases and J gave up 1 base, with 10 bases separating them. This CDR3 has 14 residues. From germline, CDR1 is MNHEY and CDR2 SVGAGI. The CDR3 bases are TGTGCCAGCACCTGGACAGTGAACACCGGGGAGCTGTTTTTT. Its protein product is CASTWTVNTGELFF.

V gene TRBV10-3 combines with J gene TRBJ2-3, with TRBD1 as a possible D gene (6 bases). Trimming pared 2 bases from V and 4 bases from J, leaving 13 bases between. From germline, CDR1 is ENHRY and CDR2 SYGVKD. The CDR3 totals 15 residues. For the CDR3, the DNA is TGTGCCATCAGTGAGGGCAGGGGCTTTTCAGATACGCAGTATTTT. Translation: CAISEGRGFSDTQYF.

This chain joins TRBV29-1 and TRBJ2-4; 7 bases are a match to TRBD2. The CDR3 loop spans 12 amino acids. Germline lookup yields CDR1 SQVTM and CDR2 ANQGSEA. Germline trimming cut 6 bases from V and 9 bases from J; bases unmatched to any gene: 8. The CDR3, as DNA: TGCAGCGTGAGGGATCCGGGGGGCATTCAGTACTTC. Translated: CSVRDPGGIQYF.

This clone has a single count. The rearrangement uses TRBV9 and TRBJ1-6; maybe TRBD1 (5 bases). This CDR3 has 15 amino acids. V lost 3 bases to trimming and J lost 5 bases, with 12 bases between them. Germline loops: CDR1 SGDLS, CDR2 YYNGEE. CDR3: CASSGGLPNNSPLHF. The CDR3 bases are TGTGCCAGCAGCGGGGGACTCCCAAATAATTCACCCCTCCACTTT.